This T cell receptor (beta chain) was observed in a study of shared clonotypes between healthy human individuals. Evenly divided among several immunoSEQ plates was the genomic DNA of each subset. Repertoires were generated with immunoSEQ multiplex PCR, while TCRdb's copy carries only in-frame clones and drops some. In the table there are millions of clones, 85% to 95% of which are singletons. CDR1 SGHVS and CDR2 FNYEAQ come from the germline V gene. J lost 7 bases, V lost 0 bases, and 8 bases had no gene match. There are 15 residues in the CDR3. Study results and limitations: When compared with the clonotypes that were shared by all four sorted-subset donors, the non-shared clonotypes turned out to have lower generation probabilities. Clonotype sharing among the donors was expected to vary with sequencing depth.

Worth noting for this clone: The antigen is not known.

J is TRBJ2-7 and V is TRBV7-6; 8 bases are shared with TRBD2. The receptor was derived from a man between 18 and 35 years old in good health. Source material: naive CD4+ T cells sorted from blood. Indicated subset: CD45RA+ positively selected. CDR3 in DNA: TGTGCCAGCAGCTTAGCGCTGACTAGCGAGACGGAGCAGTACTTC. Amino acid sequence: CASSLALTSETEQYF.